Here is one T cell receptor beta chain with its context. The sample originates from a study of yellow fever vaccine responses in identical twins. The V end lost 5 bases, the J end lost 0 bases, and 17 bases lay between the germline ends. The CDR3 runs 18 residues. Germline V gene lookup returns CDR1 MRHNA and CDR2 SNTAGT. A single record per CDR3 protein comes from TCRdb applying MiXCR to the RT-PCR reads. The table lists fewer than 2,000 distinct CDR3 sequences, approximately 86% of them singletons. This chain connects TRBV6-4 to TRBJ1-6, with a possible D match to TRBD1 (5 bases). The source material was T cells from blood (PBMCs), unsorted or a sorted subset (not recorded which), sampled before or after yellow fever vaccination (not recorded which). The receptor's source is a woman younger than 35 who received the yellow fever vaccine. CDR3 sequence: CASSTRVRASSYNSPLHF. CDR3 in DNA: TGTGCCAGCAGTACCCGGGTCAGGGCCAGCTCCTATAATTCACCCCTCCACTTT.